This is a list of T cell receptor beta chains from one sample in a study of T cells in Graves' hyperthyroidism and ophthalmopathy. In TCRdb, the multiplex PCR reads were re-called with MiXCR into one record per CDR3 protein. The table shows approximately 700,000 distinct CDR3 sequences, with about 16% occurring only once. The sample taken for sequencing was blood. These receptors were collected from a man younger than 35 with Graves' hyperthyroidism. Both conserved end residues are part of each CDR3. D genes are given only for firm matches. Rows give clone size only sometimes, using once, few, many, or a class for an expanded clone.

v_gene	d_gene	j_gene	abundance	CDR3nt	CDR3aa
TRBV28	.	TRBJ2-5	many	TGTGCCAGCAGTTTCGGGGGGCGGCAAGAGACCCAGTACTTC	CASSFGGRQETQYF
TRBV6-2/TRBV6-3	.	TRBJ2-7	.	TGTGCCAGCAGTTACGATGGTGCCCTGGCCTACGAGCAGTACTTC	CASSYDGALAYEQYF
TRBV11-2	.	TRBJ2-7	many	TGTGCTACGAAGGGAGGGGGAGGCTACGAGCAGTACTTC	CATKGGGGYEQYF
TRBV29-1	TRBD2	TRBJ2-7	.	TGCAGCGTCTCTATAGCGGGAGGGCCCTACGAGCAGTACTTC	CSVSIAGGPYEQYF
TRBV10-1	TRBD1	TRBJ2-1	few	TGCGCCAGCAGTGAGCGGACAGGGCCATACAATGAGCAGTTCTTC	CASSERTGPYNEQFF
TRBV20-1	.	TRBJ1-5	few	TGCAGGACCCGAGACGTCCCCCCCCCCCAGCCCCAGCATTTT	CRTRDVPPPQPQHF
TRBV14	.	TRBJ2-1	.	TGTGCCAGCAGCCCAAAGCCCACAGGGACGAATGAGCAGTTCTTC	CASSPKPTGTNEQFF
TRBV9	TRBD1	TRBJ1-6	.	TGTGCCAGCAGCGCCACAGGGGAGGAGGATTCACCCCTCCACTTT	CASSATGEEDSPLHF
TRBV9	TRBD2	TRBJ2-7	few	TGTGCCAGCGGCGAGGCCCGCGCGGGGGACGAGCAGTACTTC	CASGEARAGDEQYF
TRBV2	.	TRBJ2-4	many	TGTGCCAGTCTTCAGGGTTTCCAAAACATTCAGTACTTC	CASLQGFQNIQYF
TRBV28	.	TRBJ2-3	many	TGTGCCAGCAGAGCGAGGGGGAGCGATACGCAGTATTTT	CASRARGSDTQYF
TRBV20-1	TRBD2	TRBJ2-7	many	TGCAGTGCTAGATCTACTAGCGGGGTACCTAGGGAGCAGTACTTC	CSARSTSGVPREQYF
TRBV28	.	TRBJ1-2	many	TGTGCCAGCAGTACCTTCGGGGGGGAATATGGCTACACCTTC	CASSTFGGEYGYTF
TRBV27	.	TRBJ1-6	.	TGTGCCAGCAGTTGGGGGGGACGGGGTGATTCACCCCTCCACTTT	CASSWGGRGDSPLHF
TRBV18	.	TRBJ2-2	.	TGTGCCAGCTCACCGAGGACTGACAGCGGCGGGGAGCTGTTTTTT	CASSPRTDSGGELFF
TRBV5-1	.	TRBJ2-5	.	TGCGCCAGCGGACAGGGGGAACTAGCGGGAATGGAGACCCAGTACTTC	CASGQGELAGMETQYF
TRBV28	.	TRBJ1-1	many	TGTGCCAGCAGTTTATTTGCGGTGAACACTGAAGCTTTCTTT	CASSLFAVNTEAFF
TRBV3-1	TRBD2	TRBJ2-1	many	TGTGCCAGCAGCCAATTCAGCGGGAGGTGGGACAATGAGCAGTTCTTC	CASSQFSGRWDNEQFF
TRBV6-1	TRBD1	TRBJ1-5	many	TGTGCCAGCAGGGAGGGGACAGGTCATGTTCGCAATCAGCCCCAGCATTTT	CASREGTGHVRNQPQHF
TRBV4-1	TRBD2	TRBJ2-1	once	TGCGCCAGCAGCCAGGTCGGCGGGAGGGCCGGAGATGAGCAGTTCTTC	CASSQVGGRAGDEQFF
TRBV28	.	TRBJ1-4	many	TGTGCCAGCAGTTTAGGAAGCGACGGACTTAATGAAAAACTGTTTTTT	CASSLGSDGLNEKLFF
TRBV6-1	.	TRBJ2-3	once	TGTGCCAGCGCCCAGCGGACGGGTACAGATACGCAGTATTTT	CASAQRTGTDTQYF
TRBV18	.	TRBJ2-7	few	TGTGCCAGCTCATTTCTGAGGATCTACGAGCAGTACTTC	CASSFLRIYEQYF
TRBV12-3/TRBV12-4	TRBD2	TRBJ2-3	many	TGTGCCAGCAGTCCCGGGACTAGCGGACTTAGCACAGATACGCAGTATTTT	CASSPGTSGLSTDTQYF
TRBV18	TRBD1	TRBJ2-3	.	TGTGCCAGCTCACCACCGACAGGGGTGGGGGATATGCAGTATTTT	CASSPPTGVGDMQYF
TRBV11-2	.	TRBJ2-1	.	TGTGCCAGCAGCTCCGACTTCTTTAATGAGCAGTTCTTC	CASSSDFFNEQFF
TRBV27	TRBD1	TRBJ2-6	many	TGTGCCAGCAGTTCGACAGGGTACGGGGCCAACGTCCTGACTTTC	CASSSTGYGANVLTF
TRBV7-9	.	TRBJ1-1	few	TGTGCCAGCGAACGGGGCATAGAGAACACTGAAGCTTTCTTT	CASERGIENTEAFF
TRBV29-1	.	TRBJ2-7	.	TGCAGCGTAGCGACCCCCCGGGGGGAGCAGTACTTC	CSVATPRGEQYF
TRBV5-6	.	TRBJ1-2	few	TGTGCCAGCAGCAGCTCTGCCAGGGATTACTATGGCTACACCTTC	CASSSSARDYYGYTF
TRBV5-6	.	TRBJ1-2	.	TGTGCCAGCAGCTTGGGCCAGTGGGATGGCTACACCTTC	CASSLGQWDGYTF
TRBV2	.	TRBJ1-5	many	TGTGCCAGCAGTGAAGGGACCGGGGCAGGGAGGGCCAATCAGCCCCAGCATTTT	CASSEGTGAGRANQPQHF
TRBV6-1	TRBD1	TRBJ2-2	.	TGTGCCAGCAGTGATGGGTGGACAGGGGTGGCCGGGGAGCTGTTTTTT	CASSDGWTGVAGELFF
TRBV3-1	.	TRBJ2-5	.	TGTGCCAGCAGCCCCTCCCCGCTAGCAGTAGTGTACCAAGAGACCCAGTACTTC	CASSPSPLAVVYQETQYF
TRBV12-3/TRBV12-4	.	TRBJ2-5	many	TGTGCCAGCAGAACCGGACAGCAAGAGACCCAGTACTTC	CASRTGQQETQYF
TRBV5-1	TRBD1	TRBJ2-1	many	TGCGCCAGCAACCGGGACAGCACTACAGATGAGCAGTTCTTC	CASNRDSTTDEQFF
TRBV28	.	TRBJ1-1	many	TGTGCCAGCAAGATCGGACGGAGAGCTTTCTTT	CASKIGRRAFF
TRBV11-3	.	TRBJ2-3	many	TGTGCCAGCAGCCCCACGACAGAGACTAGCACAGATACGCAGTATTTT	CASSPTTETSTDTQYF
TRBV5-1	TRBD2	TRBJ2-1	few	TGCGCCAGCATCCTTTCTAGCGGGAGACCTTACAATGAGCAGTTCTTC	CASILSSGRPYNEQFF
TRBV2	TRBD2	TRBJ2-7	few	TGTGCCAGTAGTATTCCGGGGACTAGCGGCTCCTACGAGCAGTACTTC	CASSIPGTSGSYEQYF
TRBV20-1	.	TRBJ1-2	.	TGCAGTGCTAGAAGGTCCGGGTCTGGCTACACCTTC	CSARRSGSGYTF
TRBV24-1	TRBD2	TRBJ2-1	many	TGTGCCACCAGCGGAGCGGGAGGGCCCGGCAATGAGCAGTTCTTC	CATSGAGGPGNEQFF
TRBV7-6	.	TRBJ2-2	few	TGTGCCAGCAGCTTAGCCCGCCCCGGGACCGGGAACACCGGGGAGCTGTTTTTT	CASSLARPGTGNTGELFF
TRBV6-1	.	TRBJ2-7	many	TGTGCCAGCAGGCCCTTTAGGGAGTCGACCGAGCAGTACTTC	CASRPFRESTEQYF
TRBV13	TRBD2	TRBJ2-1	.	TGTGCCAGCAGCCCCCGAGGGGGAGCGGGAGGGAGCTCCTACAATGAGCAGTTCTTC	CASSPRGGAGGSSYNEQFF
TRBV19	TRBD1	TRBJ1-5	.	TGTGCCAGTAGTCAAACAGGGGGACCTCCCAATCAGCCCCAGCATTTT	CASSQTGGPPNQPQHF
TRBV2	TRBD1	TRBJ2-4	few	TGTGCCAGCTGCCGGGACAGGGGCCAGGACATTCAGTACTTC	CASCRDRGQDIQYF
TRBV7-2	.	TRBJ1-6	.	TGTGCCAGCAGCCTCTACGCTTGGAATTCACCCCTCCACTTT	CASSLYAWNSPLHF
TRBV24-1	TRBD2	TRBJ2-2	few	TGTGCCACCACCGGGACTAGCGGGAACAGTAACACCGGGGAGCTGTTTTTT	CATTGTSGNSNTGELFF
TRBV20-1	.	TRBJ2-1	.	TGCAGTGTCCGCGCACTAGCTCGGGAGCAGTTCTTC	CSVRALAREQFF
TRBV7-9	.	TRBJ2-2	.	TGCACAGGTCATCGGACCGGGGAGCTGTTTTTT	CTGHRTGELFF
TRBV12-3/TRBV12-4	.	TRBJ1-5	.	TGTGCCAGCAGGTTACGGGAGGATCAACCCCAGCATTTT	CASRLREDQPQHF
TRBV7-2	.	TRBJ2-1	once	TGTGCCAGCAGCTTAGCTAAGGGGTCCTACAATGAGCAGTTCTTC	CASSLAKGSYNEQFF
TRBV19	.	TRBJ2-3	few	TGTGCCGGTACCCGAGGCTCCAAAACGGCAGATACGCAGTATTTT	CAGTRGSKTADTQYF
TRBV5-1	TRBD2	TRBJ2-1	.	TGCGCCAGCAGCTCACGGCGGACTAGCGTAAGGGATGAGCAGTTCTTC	CASSSRRTSVRDEQFF